This T cell receptor beta chain was observed in a study of chemoradiotherapy in HPV16-positive cancers. Assay used: immunoSEQ multiplex PCR; TCRdb lists only in-frame clones, some missing. The data hold 40,000 to 60,000 clones, with more than 75% observed a single time. Study-wide points: Candidate HPV-specific clones and E7-related TCR motifs grew in tumor during treatment.

A remark on this clone: Its antigen remains unknown.

The source material was blood, sampled from a patient who underwent chemoradiotherapy. This receptor was obtained from a human donor with HPV-associated anogenital cancer.

This chain's CDR3 is CASSSRQVGNSPLHF. The DNA for the CDR3 is TGTGCCAGCAGCTCCCGACAGGTGGGGAATTCACCCCTCCACTTT. The J gene is TRBJ1-6, the V gene TRBV11-1; D is perhaps TRBD1 (6 bases). Trimming pared 4 bases from V and 7 bases from J, leaving 14 bases between. This CDR3 is 15 amino acids long. Per germline, CDR1 SGHAT and CDR2 FQDESV (reference sequence).